This is a list of T cell receptor beta chains from one sample in a study of cytomegalovirus exposure and HLA in healthy donors. The assay was immunoSEQ multiplex PCR, and TCRdb's table has in-frame clones only and misses some. The table has 50,000 to 65,000 clones, over 85% seen once. Specimen: PBMCs. The receptors derive from a woman younger than 35 in good health and CMV-seropositive. Both conserved end residues are part of each CDR3. The D gene is left open where the match is weak. The size field is filled for only some rows; it gives once, few, many or a size class.

size: NA
D: NA
J: TRBJ2-1
V: TRBV27
DNA: TGTGCCAGCAGACCCGGGGGTCCAGCGGGTGCCGCGAATGAGCAGTTCTTC
CDR3: CASRPGGPAGAANEQFF

size: NA
D: TRBD1
J: TRBJ1-2
V: TRBV5-1
DNA: TGCGCCAGCAGCTTGGAAGCTGGGACAGGGGGCAGTGGCTACACCTTC
CDR3: CASSLEAGTGGSGYTF

size: NA
D: TRBD1
J: TRBJ2-7
V: TRBV19
DNA: TGTGCCAGTAGTCCGACAGGGAACGAGCAGTACTTC
CDR3: CASSPTGNEQYF

size: NA
D: NA
J: TRBJ1-4
V: TRBV27
DNA: TGTGCCAGCAGTTTCCTGAATGAAAAACTGTTTTTT
CDR3: CASSFLNEKLFF

size: NA
D: NA
J: TRBJ1-1
V: TRBV7-2
DNA: TGTGCCAGCAGTAATGGACACCTTGAAGCTTTCTTT
CDR3: CASSNGHLEAFF

size: NA
D: NA
J: TRBJ2-1
V: TRBV11-1
DNA: TGTGCCAGCAGCTCCGACTTCAGTAATGAGCAGTTCTTC
CDR3: CASSSDFSNEQFF

size: NA
D: NA
J: TRBJ1-4
V: TRBV2
DNA: TGTGCCAGCAAGAGAGAGGCCGAACGCGAAAAACTGTTTTTT
CDR3: CASKREAEREKLFF

size: NA
D: NA
J: TRBJ1-5
V: TRBV5-4
DNA: TGTGCCAGCAGTCCCTGTCAGCCCCAGCATTTT
CDR3: CASSPCQPQHF

size: NA
D: TRBD1
J: TRBJ2-3
V: TRBV5-1
DNA: TGCGCCAGCAGCTTAGCCGGGACAGACACAGATACGCAGTATTTT
CDR3: CASSLAGTDTDTQYF

size: NA
D: NA
J: TRBJ2-6
V: TRBV4-2
DNA: TGTGCCAGCAGCCAGGACACGTCCTCTGGGGCCAACGTCCTGACTTTC
CDR3: CASSQDTSSGANVLTF

size: NA
D: NA
J: TRBJ1-6
V: TRBV25-1
DNA: TGTGCCAGCAGTGGTGACAGATATAATTCACCCCTCCACTTT
CDR3: CASSGDRYNSPLHF

size: NA
D: NA
J: TRBJ2-7
V: TRBV6-5
DNA: TGTGCCAGCAATCAACCGGGGGATGGGGACTACGAGCAGTACTTC
CDR3: CASNQPGDGDYEQYF

size: few
D: NA
J: TRBJ1-1
V: TRBV5-6
DNA: TGTGCCAGCAGCTTCAGGCAAAGCAGGGCTACCGAAGCTTTCTTT
CDR3: CASSFRQSRATEAFF

size: NA
D: NA
J: TRBJ2-1
V: TRBV6-1
DNA: TGTGCCAGCAGTGAAAGGGGTGGGGGGACCTACAATGAGCAGTTCTTC
CDR3: CASSERGGGTYNEQFF

size: NA
D: TRBD1
J: TRBJ1-1
V: TRBV19
DNA: TGTGCCAGTAGTGGCAGACAGGGGCCGATGAACACTGAAGCTTTCTTT
CDR3: CASSGRQGPMNTEAFF

size: NA
D: NA
J: TRBJ2-1
V: TRBV28
DNA: TGTGCCAGCCGCCCCCCCCTGACAGGTTACAATGAGCAGTTCTTC
CDR3: CASRPPLTGYNEQFF

size: NA
D: NA
J: TRBJ2-7
V: TRBV21-1
DNA: TGTGCCAGCAGCAATGACGGGACAGGCACCTACGAGCAGTACTTC
CDR3: CASSNDGTGTYEQYF

size: NA
D: NA
J: TRBJ2-6
V: TRBV4-3
DNA: TGCGCCAGCAGCCAAACGGCAGGGGTAACCCAAACTGGGGCCAACGTCCTGACTTTC
CDR3: CASSQTAGVTQTGANVLTF

size: NA
D: NA
J: TRBJ1-6
V: TRBV7-9
DNA: TGTGCCAGCAGCTTTCAAAATCCCAATTTCACACCCCTCCACTTT
CDR3: CASSFQNPNFTPLHF

size: NA
D: TRBD1
J: TRBJ1-1
V: TRBV6-1
DNA: TGTGCCAGCAGTGTGGGGGTCGGGACAGGGAACACTGAAGCTTTCTTT
CDR3: CASSVGVGTGNTEAFF

size: NA
D: NA
J: TRBJ2-3
V: TRBV5-1
DNA: TGCGCCAGCAGCTTGAAGGGGGATGGGACAGATACGCAGTATTTT
CDR3: CASSLKGDGTDTQYF

size: NA
D: NA
J: TRBJ1-4
V: TRBV9
DNA: TGTGCCAGCAGCGTAGCCGCTCGAGGGCGGGGTAATGAAAAACTGTTTTTT
CDR3: CASSVAARGRGNEKLFF

size: NA
D: TRBD1
J: TRBJ1-5
V: TRBV18
DNA: TGTGCCAGCTCACGGACAGGGGATAATCAGCCCCAGCATTTT
CDR3: CASSRTGDNQPQHF

size: NA
D: TRBD1
J: TRBJ2-3
V: TRBV10-1
DNA: TGCGCCAGCAGCCCGACAGGGGTAGACTTTAGCACAGATACGCAGTATTTT
CDR3: CASSPTGVDFSTDTQYF

size: once
D: TRBD1
J: TRBJ1-6
V: TRBV7-9
DNA: TGTGCCAGCAGCTTAGCGACAGGGGGAAATTCACCCCTCCACTTT
CDR3: CASSLATGGNSPLHF